This TCR beta chain was profiled in a study of blood T cell repertoires in COVID-19 (dated by TCRdb to about 2020). Describing the broader study: Samples from collaborators originated in the United States, Italy and Spain and spanned both the acute and convalescent phases of COVID-19. The prospective study material was composed of cDNA or gDNA derived from T cells, B-cell-depleted T cells, or PBMCs. The repertoires were made available in a free public database intended to serve as a resource for research on the immune response to SARS-CoV-2. Where HLA class I and class II types were available, the types were taken from metadata supplied by the sample provider, not from assay-based typing. The samples were drawn from the first 160 participants of the ongoing ImmuneRACE study and from 1,254 subjects provided by 6 global collaborators. Deeply sampled blood TCRbeta repertoires from subjects exposed to, actively infected with, or recovered from COVID-19 were included in the dataset. A de-identified subject ID, COVID-19 status, age in years and sex were almost always included in the sample metadata.

What the authors observed across the whole study: The amount of clinical and demographic metadata varied by source and participant and was provided uncurated.

In the prospective study, participants were roughly 18 to 95 years old, resided in approximately 22 geographic areas of the United States, and were enrolled through a virtual design. To assign participants to cohorts, the prospective study relied on clinical history that participants themselves reported in a screening survey and a study questionnaire. Recovered participants in ImmuneRACE Cohort 3 were defined as having two consecutive negative NP/OP PCR tests, clearance from a healthcare professional, or resolution of symptoms. In the prospective study, mobile phlebotomists collected whole blood, serum and a nasopharyngeal or oropharyngeal swab from each participant. Additional blood draws and questionnaires over an approximately 2-month period could optionally be provided by prospective study participants. Blood samples from the prospective study were shipped frozen or at room temperature prior to DNA extraction.

TCRbeta CDR3 regions were amplified from genomic DNA by means of the immunoSEQ Assay, a bias-controlled multiplex PCR. In the authors' own workflow: Within the assay, amplification of reference gene primers was used to estimate how many nucleated cells each sample contained. Sequence reads were collapsed and filtered to measure the absolute abundance of every unique TCRbeta CDR3 rearrangement. For each sample, productive Simpson clonality was calculated by taking the square root of Simpson's diversity index across productive rearrangements. TCRdb provides this immuneACCESS table in a form limited to in-frame rearrangements. Some clones are lacking; in checked studies, under half of them reflect an unresolved V gene, and why the rest are absent is not known. V and J calls and clone size are copied from that table; D and trimming were computed from the DNA. Present in this sample are approximately 490,000 clones, 75% to 90% of which were seen just once. The ten largest clones add up to approximately 8% of the sample.

The CDR3 holds 16 amino acids from the cysteine to the phenylalanine. The sequence is cut down to CDR3 DNA, 48 bases in frame from base 1. V loses 3 bases of germline sequence and J loses 5 bases, and the interval between the two ends is 17 bases. CDR1 LNHDA and CDR2 SQIVND are derived from the germline V gene (reference sequence). This clone occurred once. It has no known antigen specificity. Nothing much larger sits one base from this clone, and base qualities are not available. This clonotype was sampled from a woman aged 55-70 years who had recovered from COVID-19. Sequenced sample: PBMCs or T cells enriched from blood (not recorded which). The V and J segments used are TRBV19 and TRBJ2-1; the D region possibly corresponds to TRBD1 (6 bases align). The DNA sequence is given as TGTGCCAGTAGTATCTACAGGGTGGGTACGCACAATGAGCAGTTCTTC. This sequence encodes CASSIYRVGTHNEQFF.